This T cell receptor (beta chain) comes out of a study of shared clonotypes between healthy human individuals. General study findings and limits: Unshared clonotypes carried lower generation probabilities than those common to all four donors. Larger estimated richness was generally recorded for naive subsets relative to memory subsets.

The germline V gene encodes CDR1 MNHEY and CDR2 SVGAGI. The CDR3 has 13 residues. The V and J ends lost 2 bases and 11 bases respectively, with 14 bases between them. In the authors' methods: For the immunoSEQ data, sequences were junction-only without quality scores, so filtering differed. Profiled with immunoSEQ multiplex PCR; TCRdb holds only in-frame clones, not every one. V, J and clone size reflect that table, while D and trimming were determined from the DNA. The sample contains about 1.1 million clones, 77% of which appear only once. A word on this clone: What it binds is not known.

The V and J genes are TRBV6-5 and TRBJ2-3, with D maybe TRBD2 (6 bases). The TCR originated in a man in his late teens or twenties in good health. Some clones in this sample may be carry-over from other donors' samples. Sequencing was done on a sample of memory CD4+ T cells from PBMCs. Subset given: CD45RA-negative fraction. The CDR3 bases are TGTGCCAGCAGTTACGGCGTGGGAGGAGTGCAGTATTTT. Amino acids: CASSYGVGGVQYF.